Below are 28 T cell receptor beta chains sequenced from a single sample in a study of OX40 agonist ivuxolimab in advanced cancers. Some clones are missing from TCRdb's copy, which holds only in-frame ones; the method was immunoSEQ multiplex PCR. The sample holds about 25,000 clones; 70% to 90% are singletons and the top ten take roughly 42%. The specimen was CD4+ or CD8+ T cells sorted from blood, collected in a trial of the OX40 agonist ivuxolimab. The receptors were sampled from an adult with an advanced solid tumor such as melanoma, head and neck, liver or kidney cancer.

The chain recombines TRBV7-9 with TRBJ2-7; 11 bases match TRBD2. The V gene's germline CDR1 is SEHNR and CDR2 FQNEAQ (reference sequence). CDR3 size: 13 residues. Trimming took 11 bases from V and 2 from J; bases not matched to a gene: 5. CDR3 bases: TGTGCCTGGGGGGGACTAGCGGCCTACGAGCAGTACTTC. Residues: CAWGGLAAYEQYF.

The V and J genes are TRBV6-5 and TRBJ1-1; D ambiguous. The germline CDR1 and CDR2 sequences are MNHEY and SVGAGI. V dropped 0 bases and J dropped 0 bases, with 8 bases sitting between them. The CDR3 sequence is 15 residues long. The DNA for the CDR3 is TGTGCCAGCAGTTACTCTCCGGGTATGAACACTGAAGCTTTCTTT. Amino acid sequence: CASSYSPGMNTEAFF.

The V call is TRBV27, the J call TRBJ2-7; 12 positions match TRBD2. The germline gives CDR1 MNHEY, CDR2 SMNVEV (reference sequence). This CDR3 contains 16 residues. With 1 base clipped from V and 3 bases from J, the junction kept 4 bases outside the gene matches. The CDR3 DNA sequence: TGTGCCAGCAGTTTATACGGGACTAGCGGGCACTACGAGCAGTACTTC. Translated, it gives CASSLYGTSGHYEQYF.

This rearrangement joins TRBV7-6 to TRBJ2-7, with 7 bases matching TRBD1. Germline values: CDR1 SGHVS, CDR2 FNYEAQ. The V and J ends lost 1 base and 3 bases, in that order; junction bases with no gene match: 3. This CDR3 region has 14 residues. This CDR3 reads CASSLGQGDYEQYF. In DNA, the CDR3 is TGTGCCAGCAGCTTAGGGCAGGGGGACTACGAGCAGTACTTC. Full variable domain (outside the CDR3, taken from reference TRBV7-6 and TRBJ2-7): GAGVSQSPRYKVTKRGQDVALRCDPISGHVSLYWYRQALGQGPEFLTYFNYEAQQDKSGLPNDRFSAERPEGSISTLTIQRTEQRDSAMYRCASSLGQGDYEQYFGPGTRLTVT.

The J gene is TRBJ2-6, the V gene TRBV19; no firm D call. From germline, CDR1 is LNHDA and CDR2 SQIVND (reference sequence). The CDR3 is made up of 13 amino acids. V lost 6 bases and J 0 bases, leaving 3 bases between the germline ends. CDR3 nucleotides: TGTGCCAGTAGCTTCTCTGGGGCCAACGTCCTGACTTTC. Its translation: CASSFSGANVLTF.

The rearrangement links TRBV18 to TRBJ2-1, with D possibly being TRBD2 (5 bases). This CDR3 is 15 amino acids long. V lost 4 bases to trimming and J lost 8 bases, with 18 bases between them. Germline lookup yields CDR1 KGHSH and CDR2 LQKENI. CDR3 nucleotide sequence: TGTGCCAGCTCACGGAGGACGGTGGGCTCCTATGAGCAGTTCTTC. Protein: CASSRRTVGSYEQFF.

The chain links TRBV28 to TRBJ2-7; 8 nucleotides align to TRBD1. The CDR3 is made up of 14 amino acids. Germline trimming cut 7 bases from V and 2 bases from J; bases unmatched to any gene: 7. CDR1 is MDHEN, CDR2 SYDVKM, per germline. The CDR3 coding sequence is TGTGCCAGCACTTACCGGGACAGGCCCTACGAGCAGTACTTC. Translated, it gives CASTYRDRPYEQYF.

The genes are TRBV2 and TRBJ2-7; D remains unclear. V lost 2 bases to trimming and J lost 0 bases, with 17 bases between them. The CDR3 has 17 residues. CDR1 is SNHLY and CDR2 is FYNNEI in the germline V gene. CDR3 DNA sequence: TGTGCCAGCAGTGAAAGTGGAGTCCCTTTAAGCTCCTACGAGCAGTACTTC. Its translation: CASSESGVPLSSYEQYF.

This chain links TRBV30 with TRBJ2-5; maybe TRBD2 (5 bases). Germline lookup yields CDR1 GTSNPN and CDR2 SVGIG (reference sequence). The CDR3 has 12 residues. V gave up 3 bases and J gave up 3 bases, with 8 bases separating them. CDR3 coding DNA: TGTGCCTGGAGATACGGGGAAGAGACCCAGTACTTC. This sequence encodes CAWRYGEETQYF.

This sequence joins TRBV11-2 and TRBJ1-4; 8 nucleotides align to TRBD1. CDR3 size: 17 residues. V gave up 4 bases and J gave up 3 bases; unmatched junction bases: 10. CDR1 and CDR2 from the germline V gene are SGHAT and FQNNGV. The CDR3 bases are TGTGCCAGCAGCTGGAAGTATACAGGGGGTGCTAATGAAAAACTGTTTTTT. Translated: CASSWKYTGGANEKLFF.

The rearrangement joins TRBV15 to TRBJ1-5; 9 nucleotides agree with TRBD1. The J segment lost 7 bases and the V segment lost 3 bases, leaving 4 bases of the junction unmatched. Germline V CDR1 and CDR2: LNHNV, YYDKDF (reference sequence). The CDR3 is 14 residues long. Written as DNA, the CDR3 is TGTGCCACCAGCAGGGACAGGGGAGACCAGCCCCAGCATTTT. This sequence encodes CATSRDRGDQPQHF. The whole variable domain, filled in from reference TRBV15 and TRBJ1-5, reads DAMVIQNPRYQVTQFGKPVTLSCSQTLNHNVMYWYQQKSSQAPKLLFHYYDKDFNNEADTPDNFQSRRPNTSFCFLDIRSPGLGDTAMYLCATSRDRGDQPQHFGDGTRLSIL.

The chain joins TRBV5-1 to TRBJ2-3; a weak D match, TRBD2 (5 bases). Germline V gene lookup returns CDR1 SGHRS and CDR2 YFSETQ. This CDR3 is built from 17 residues. V was shortened by 0 bases and J by 4 bases, with 18 bases between the two germline ends. The chain's CDR3 is CASSLADYEVGPDTQYF. CDR3 DNA: TGCGCCAGCAGCTTGGCAGACTATGAGGTAGGTCCAGATACGCAGTATTTT.

V and J are TRBV19 and TRBJ2-1, with 7 positions matching TRBD2. Germline values: CDR1 LNHDA, CDR2 SQIVND (reference sequence). Trimming took 6 bases from V and 6 from J; bases not matched to a gene: 5. This CDR3 has 13 amino acids. CDR3 region: CASSPSGGNEQFF. Here the CDR3 DNA reads TGTGCCAGTAGCCCTTCGGGGGGCAATGAGCAGTTCTTC.

This chain joins TRBV5-8 and TRBJ2-7; TRBD2 might be the D (6 bases). CDR3 size: 15 residues. Trimming stripped 5 bases from V and 3 bases from J, with 18 bases between. From germline, CDR1 is SGHTS and CDR2 YDEGEE. This CDR3 reads CASSSPGGENYEQYF. Here the CDR3 DNA reads TGTGCCAGCAGTAGTCCGGGCGGGGAGAACTACGAGCAGTACTTC.

The genes are TRBV10-1 and TRBJ2-3; 7 bases map to TRBD2. Germline values: CDR1 WNHNN, CDR2 SYGVQD (reference sequence). V lost 2 bases and J lost 6; bases outside the gene matches: 8. CDR3 length: 15 amino acids. The CDR3, as DNA: TGCGCCAGCAGTGAGGGGGGACTACTGGTCGATACGCAGTATTTT. It yields the protein CASSEGGLLVDTQYF.

Notes on this clone: Germline and junction disagree at one end, which may indicate a read error. The chain joins TRBV14 to TRBJ1-1; tentative D call: TRBD1 (6 bases). This CDR3 has 16 amino acids. The germline V gene encodes CDR1 SGHDN and CDR2 FVKESK. The CDR3, as DNA: TGTGCCAGCAGGCAAGGGTCCAGGGGAGCGTTTGGTGAAGCTTTCTTT. Translation gives CASRQGSRGAFGEAFF. Variable domain in full (rest from reference TRBV14 and TRBJ1-1): EAGVTQFPSHSVIEKGQTVTLRCDPISGHDNLYWYRRVMGKEIKFLLHFVKESKQDESGMPNNRFLAERTGGTYSTLKVQPAELEDSGVYFCASRQGSRGAFGEAFFGQGTRLTVV.

The chain has TRBV11-2 and TRBJ2-3; 11 bases are shared with TRBD1. Germline loops: CDR1 SGHAT, CDR2 FQNNGV. The CDR3 runs 15 residues. With V trimmed by 5 bases and J by 6 bases, 7 bases remained unmatched. The CDR3 region has the DNA TGTGCCAGCAGCGACCGGACAGGGGGCGTCGATACGCAGTATTTT. This translates into CASSDRTGGVDTQYF.

The chain couples TRBV18 to TRBJ1-1, with D possibly matching TRBD1 (6 bases). Germline loops: CDR1 KGHSH, CDR2 LQKENI. The CDR3 totals 14 residues. V lost 5 bases and J 2 bases, leaving 12 bases between the germline ends. CDR3: CASSDRLLNTEAFF. The DNA for the CDR3 is TGTGCCAGCTCAGACAGGTTACTAAACACTGAAGCTTTCTTT.

This clone was observed a single time. The chain has TRBV5-1 and TRBJ2-2; D gene unclear. This CDR3 has 17 amino acids. V shed 5 bases and J shed 0 bases, with 17 bases lying between them. CDR1 is SGHRS and CDR2 is YFSETQ in the germline V gene. The CDR3 spells CASSLRGDGPNTGELFF. For the CDR3, the DNA is TGCGCCAGCAGTCTTCGAGGCGACGGACCGAACACCGGGGAGCTGTTTTTT.

This rearrangement joins TRBV2 to TRBJ2-1; TRBD1 aligns across 12 bases. V lost 4 bases to trimming and J lost 8 bases; unmatched junction nucleotides: 3. Per germline, CDR1 SNHLY and CDR2 FYNNEI. This CDR3 has 14 residues. The CDR3 is CASSVGTGGYEQFF. CDR3 nucleotides: TGTGCCAGCAGTGTAGGGACAGGGGGCTATGAGCAGTTCTTC.

This chain joins TRBV5-6 and TRBJ2-1; D gene uncertain. Germline V gives CDR1 SGHDT, CDR2 YYEEEE. This CDR3 region has 12 residues. Trimming took 5 bases from V and 2 from J, leaving 5 bases between them. This chain's CDR3 is CASSRAYNEQFF. In DNA, the CDR3 is TGTGCCAGCAGTCGAGCCTACAATGAGCAGTTCTTC.

This chain joins TRBV5-6 and TRBJ2-1, with 9 bases fitting TRBD2. The CDR3 runs to 15 residues. V was pared by 2 bases and J by 1 base, with 1 base of the junction left unmatched. The V gene's germline CDR1 is SGHDT and CDR2 YYEEEE. The CDR3 DNA sequence: TGTGCCAGCAGCTTCAGCGGGGGGTCCTACAATGAGCAGTTCTTC. Amino acids: CASSFSGGSYNEQFF. Using reference TRBV5-6 and TRBJ2-1 for the parts outside the CDR3, the full variable domain is DAGVTQSPTHLIKTRGQQVTLRCSPKSGHDTVSWYQQALGQGPQFIFQYYEEEERQRGNFPDRFSGHQFPNYSSELNVNALLLGDSALYLCASSFSGGSYNEQFFGPGTRLTVL.

CDR3 amino acids: CASSHQGYTDTQYF. The CDR3, as DNA: TGCGCCAGCAGCCACCAGGGCTACACAGATACGCAGTATTTT. The chain joins TRBV4-1 to TRBJ2-3, with D tentatively TRBD1 (5 bases). With 3 bases removed from V and 2 bases from J, the gap between germline ends came to 9 bases. This CDR3 comprises 14 residues. CDR1 is MGHRA and CDR2 is YSYEKL in the germline V gene.

V gene TRBV27 combines with J gene TRBJ1-1; 8 bases align to TRBD1. V gave up 6 bases and J gave up 1 base; unmatched junction bases: 10. From germline, CDR1 is MNHEY and CDR2 SMNVEV (reference sequence). The CDR3 contains 16 residues. CDR3 coding DNA: TGTGCCAGCAGCGCCGGGCGGGACAGGCAGAACACTGAAGCTTTCTTT. Protein: CASSAGRDRQNTEAFF.

This clone was detected once. The chain recombines TRBV27 with TRBJ2-7; 11 positions agree with TRBD2. Trimming took 4 bases from V and 1 from J; bases not matched to a gene: 6. The CDR3 loop spans 16 amino acids. Germline V gene data show CDR1 as MNHEY and CDR2 as SMNVEV (reference sequence). CDR3 DNA sequence: TGTGCCAGCAGTTCCTCCGGGACTAGCGGTTCCTACGAGCAGTACTTC. It codes for CASSSSGTSGSYEQYF.

This clone was found a few times. The gene calls are TRBV5-1 and TRBJ1-6; D is perhaps TRBD1 (5 bases). The V and J ends lost 1 base and 10 bases respectively, with 18 bases between them. The germline V gene has CDR1 SGHRS and CDR2 YFSETQ. This CDR3 has 16 residues. This CDR3 is CASSLYAGPEGSPLHF. The CDR3 DNA reads TGCGCCAGCAGCTTGTACGCAGGGCCCGAGGGGTCACCCCTCCACTTT.

The V and J genes are TRBV15 and TRBJ1-5; no firm D call. Per the germline V gene, CDR1 is LNHNV and CDR2 is YYDKDF (reference sequence). V lost 1 base to trimming and J lost 6 bases, with 7 bases between them. This CDR3 spans 13 amino acids. The CDR3 region has the DNA TGTGCCACCAGCAGAGCAGATTTTCAGCCCCAGCATTTT. Its translation is CATSRADFQPQHF.

The rearrangement joins TRBV11-2 to TRBJ2-5, with a tentative D call TRBD2 (6 bases). V was cut by 1 base and J by 5 bases, with 14 bases left in between. Germline V gene data show CDR1 as SGHAT and CDR2 as FQNNGV. CDR3 size: 15 residues. CDR3 bases: TGTGCCAGCAGCTTAGTCACGGGGGAAGAGGAGACCCAGTACTTC. Translated, it gives CASSLVTGEEETQYF.